The clone carrying this T cell receptor (beta chain) was counted ten times or more. The antigen remains unidentified. The data were obtained in a study of T cells after yellow fever vaccination. Looking at the study overall: SMART-Seq v4 Ultra Low Input served to prepare low-cell-number fractions. Study-wide points: The study found a weaker secondary response that peaked faster, day 5 versus 15. Clones that expanded after primary vaccination mostly reappeared after the booster (96% CD4, about 89% CD8). Only a minor proportion of clonotypes was detected across both CD4 and CD8 compartments.

V lost 4 bases to trimming and J lost 8 bases; unmatched junction nucleotides: 11. The CDR3 covers 15 residues. The germline gives CDR1 SGHRS, CDR2 YFSETQ. Using its own MiXCR run on the 5' RACE reads, TCRdb lists one record per CDR3 protein. Of some 300,000 distinct CDR3 sequences in the sample, 3.6% are singletons; the top ten hold roughly a quarter. The origin of this receptor is a man aged 18 to 30 who received the YFV17D yellow fever vaccine. The chain uses TRBV5-1 and TRBJ1-5, with 8 bases identical to TRBD1. The material sequenced was PBMCs, taken on the day of the yellow fever booster vaccination. CDR3 coding DNA: TGCGCCAGCAGCCCGGGGACAGGCTCGATCAAGCCCCAGCATTTT. It yields the protein CASSPGTGSIKPQHF.